This TCR beta chain was observed in a study of blood T cell dynamics during melanoma immunotherapy. This CDR3 spans 13 amino acids. Germline V lookup: CDR1 SGHNT, CDR2 YYREEE (reference sequence). V was clipped by 4 bases and J by 8 bases, with 12 bases between them. Time point meaning: pre-treatment baseline. DNA loading was fixed at about 340 ng for all bulk PBMC samples. Clones were sequenced by immunoSEQ multiplex PCR, and TCRdb holds only the in-frame ones, with some missing. This table has more than 10,000 clones, about 86% appearing once. The sample in question was blood, obtained from a patient treated with checkpoint blockade. This chain joins TRBV5-4 and TRBJ1-4, with D perhaps matching TRBD1 (6 bases). The sequence derives from a human donor with melanoma. The CDR3, as DNA: TGTGCCAGCAGCCCCGGACAGACCGAAAAACTGTTTTTT. The encoded protein is CASSPGQTEKLFF.